A single sample gave rise to the 8 T cell receptor beta chains below, sequenced in a study of blood T cell repertoires in COVID-19. Measured with immunoSEQ multiplex PCR; TCRdb has only the in-frame clones, and not every one. Here the sample spans about 220,000 clones, about 85% being singletons. The sequenced sample consisted of peripheral blood. The source is a woman aged 55-69 years who had recovered from COVID-19.

The rearrangement links TRBV6-2 or TRBV6-3 to TRBJ1-1; maybe TRBD1 (6 bases). The V end lost 4 bases, the J end lost 4 bases, and 16 bases lay between the germline ends. Germline V gene lookup returns CDR1 MNHEY and CDR2 SVGEGT. This CDR3 comprises 15 residues. CDR3 region: CASSSTGFYVTEAFF. The CDR3 coding sequence is TGTGCCAGCAGTTCTACAGGGTTCTATGTCACTGAAGCTTTCTTT.

The chain has TRBV19 and TRBJ2-1; D possibly corresponds to TRBD2 (5 bases). The CDR3 extends over 13 amino acids. Trimming removed 3 bases at V and 5 bases at J, with 8 bases between. Germline V gene data show CDR1 as LNHDA and CDR2 as SQIVND (reference sequence). Here the CDR3 reads CASSIGENNEQFF. The CDR3 nucleotides are TGTGCCAGTAGTATCGGGGAAAACAATGAGCAGTTCTTC.

The V and J genes are TRBV6-2 or TRBV6-3 and TRBJ2-7; 11 bases are shared with TRBD2. This CDR3 region has 15 residues. The V segment lost 0 bases and the J segment 4 bases; nucleotides outside the gene matches: 2. Germline V CDR1 and CDR2: MNHEY, SVGEGT. CDR3 sequence (DNA): TGTGCCAGCAGTTACTCGGGACTAGCGGAGTACGAGCAGTACTTC. Protein sequence: CASSYSGLAEYEQYF.

V gene TRBV2 combines with J gene TRBJ1-3; a weak D match, TRBD1 (5 bases). This CDR3 spans 15 amino acids. CDR1 and CDR2 (germline): SNHLY, FYNNEI. Trimming removed 6 bases at V and 0 bases at J, with 12 bases between. CDR3 in amino acids: CASRAGIYSGNTIYF. CDR3 bases: TGTGCCAGCAGAGCAGGGATCTACTCTGGAAACACCATATATTTT.

The V gene is TRBV5-1, the J gene TRBJ2-7; 7 bases match TRBD1. The CDR3 is 13 amino acids. Germline-derived CDR1 and CDR2 are SGHRS and YFSETQ. V was pared by 3 bases and J by 9 bases, with 9 bases of the junction left unmatched. CDR3 protein: CASSSGQVSGQYF. CDR3 DNA: TGCGCCAGCAGCTCCGGACAGGTGTCCGGGCAGTACTTC.

This clone was seen once. The chain is built from TRBV11-2 and TRBJ2-3, with 9 positions matching TRBD1. CDR3 length equals 18 residues. Trimming cost V 5 bases and J 4 bases; bases outside gene matches: 16. The germline V gene encodes CDR1 SGHAT and CDR2 FQNNGV. In nucleotides, the CDR3 is TGTGCCAGCAGCCCAAGAGCATTCCGGGACAGGGACCCAGATACGCAGTATTTT. It yields the protein CASSPRAFRDRDPDTQYF. The whole variable domain, remainder taken from reference TRBV11-2 and TRBJ2-3, is EAGVAQSPRYKIIEKRQSVAFWCNPISGHATLYWYQQILGQGPKLLIQFQNNGVVDDSQLPKDRFSAERLKGVDSTLKIQPAKLEDSAVYLCASSPRAFRDRDPDTQYFGPGTRLTVL.

The chain couples TRBV2 to TRBJ2-2; no definite D call. Between the trimmed V and J ends, which lost 9 bases and 2 bases, there was a span of 13 bases. Germline V gene lookup returns CDR1 SNHLY and CDR2 FYNNEI. The CDR3 spans 14 residues. DNA of the CDR3: TGTGCCAGGACTTTGGATGTTAACACCGGGGAGCTGTTTTTT. It translates to CARTLDVNTGELFF.

The chain carries TRBV5-6 and TRBJ1-2; D might be TRBD1 (5 bases). CDR3 length equals 14 residues. V was pared by 5 bases and J by 4 bases, with 15 bases between. Germline CDR1 is SGHDT and CDR2 is YYEEEE. The CDR3 DNA sequence: TGTGCCAGCAGGGGGAGGGGAGGCACCTATGGCTACACCTTC. This sequence encodes CASRGRGGTYGYTF.